Presented here are 3 T cell receptor beta chains from one specimen sequenced in a study of lymphopenia after photon versus proton radiotherapy. TCRdb's copy holds only in-frame clones and misses some; the assay was immunoSEQ multiplex PCR. The top ten hold approximately 4.8% of the sample, which has approximately 160,000 clones, more than 85% seen once. The sample was peripheral blood, taken from a patient treated with photon-based radiotherapy. The source is a man aged 50 to 59 with gastric cancer.

At least ten counts were recorded for this clone. The chain uses TRBV6-6 and TRBJ1-5; no firm D call. Germline values: CDR1 MNHNY, CDR2 SVGAGI (reference sequence). This CDR3 region has 13 residues. Trimming took off 8 bases at V and 4 bases at J, with 12 bases between the two ends. The CDR3 region is CASRIRVNQPQHF. CDR3 sequence (DNA): TGTGCCAGCCGTATACGGGTAAATCAGCCCCAGCATTTT.

The chain uses TRBV19 and TRBJ2-5, with 8 bases lining up with TRBD1. Trimming took 7 bases from V and 4 from J; bases not matched to a gene: 8. This CDR3 comprises 14 residues. Germline V gene data show CDR1 as LNHDA and CDR2 as SQIVND (reference sequence). The CDR3 protein is CASMAGTGGETQYF. The DNA of the CDR3 is TGTGCCAGTATGGCGGGGACAGGAGGAGAGACCCAGTACTTC.

The chain recombines TRBV5-3 with TRBJ2-7, with TRBD2 identical over 7 bases. TRBV5-3 is an ORF, with its function uncertain. This CDR3 has 19 residues. V was clipped by 2 bases and J by 0 bases; unmatched bases: 17. The CDR3 DNA reads TGTGCCAGAAGCTTAACCACAGGACTAGTCGGGATCAGCTCCTACGAGCAGTACTTC. Its translation: CARSLTTGLVGISSYEQYF.